This paragraph reports one T cell receptor (beta chain). This clonotype has at least ten counts. Its antigen is not yet known. Base quality data are lacking; no much larger clone is found one base away. The entry originates in a study of T cells in Graves' hyperthyroidism and ophthalmopathy (dated by TCRdb to the late 2010s). In terms of the full investigation: Peripheral blood samples were taken at the time of initial diagnosis, prior to any treatment. Prospective prediction of ophthalmopathy was tested in an independent validation cohort consisting of fewer than 20 hyperthyroidism patients and about 17 patients who later progressed to ophthalmopathy. Following sampling, methimazole starting at 30 mg daily was given to hyperthyroidism patients, and high-dose intravenous methylprednisolone was given to ophthalmopathy patients. A discovery cohort of about a hundred patients, roughly 43 with Graves' ophthalmopathy and 55 to 65 with stable Graves' hyperthyroidism, was used to find distinguishing TCR V-J signatures. The paper describes TCR Vbeta CDR3 sequencing of some 130 peripheral blood samples, made up of fewer than 50 ophthalmopathy patients, some 80 hyperthyroidism patients and 17 progressor patients. The roughly 99 discovery patients were divided at random into training and test sets in a 7:3 ratio. Thyroid tissue and blood T-cell repertoires from about six Graves' hyperthyroidism patients were also compared in the study.

The TCR beta CDR3 regions were amplified from RNA transcripts. For the first round of RT-PCR on the TCR CDR3, the HTBI primer set was used together with the Qiagen OneStep RT-PCR kit. A second multiplex PCR round built the libraries, followed by size selection and purification. Paired-end sequencing of the libraries was performed with 100 bp reads on an Illumina HiSeq2000. As for how the authors treated the data: SOAPnuke was used to process the raw data, with reads discarded if the reads contained adapters or uncalled bases, had a mean Phred below 15, or lacked an exact constant-primer or identifier match. COPE v1.2.5 was used to merge the high-quality paired reads, and each unique nucleotide sequence was defined as a clonotype. Clonotypes were aligned to IMGT TRBV, TRBD and TRBJ reference segments using MiTCR v1.1. The analysis was restricted to V-J combinations with a frequency above 0.0001, which together covered around 99% of the repertoires. The TCS score was defined as the ratio of F50 (clonal expansion) to E x V (chaos), calculated using BLOSUM62-based TCRdist between CDR3 peptides within each V-J. Welch's t-statistics and random forest reduced fewer than 600 V-J features to 13, which were used in a naive Bayes classifier (R e1071). The public reads were quality trimmed at Q25 with fastp and then assembled into clones with MiXCR by TCRdb, keeping productive beta chains. Every entry covers one CDR3 protein and lists the most common genes and DNA from its rows. The V and J calls follow TCRdb's processing rather than the paper's. The sample has 330,000 or so distinct CDR3 sequences on record, approximately 18% of them singletons. Clones ranked in the top ten supply around 15% of the sample.

On the study overall, not on this receptor specifically: A model built on a 13 V-J signature distinguished ophthalmopathy from stable hyperthyroidism, reaching 85% to 90% sensitivity and approximately 81% specificity in cross-validation and 80%/75% in testing. In validation, progression to ophthalmopathy was predicted by the model with nearly 71% sensitivity and 72% to 85% specificity, a median of approximately 6.5 months before onset. No statistical method was used to set the sample size in advance, and investigators knew the group allocation. Most expanded thyroid clonotypes (frequency above 0.001) were also found in blood, which suggests that blood repertoires may mirror thyroid immune responses.

Ophthalmopathy patients had moderately to severely active disease, Clinical Activity Score of at least 3, NOSPECS grade of at least 4, and duration under 3 months. Any patient with an uncontrolled infection, another autoimmune disease, pregnancy or lactation was excluded. Diagnoses relied on clinical symptoms, serum thyroxine and TRAb, thyroid ultrasound and orbital computed tomography. PBMCs were separated from roughly 10 ml of fresh peripheral blood using Ficoll-Paque density gradient centrifugation. Total RNA was extracted with Trizol reagent, and quality was checked on an Agilent 2100 Bioanalyzer. Sequencing was carried out using blood. This clonotype was obtained from a woman in her 40s with Graves' ophthalmopathy.

The CDR3 is CASSSEGVPYEQYF. DNA sequence: TGCGCCAGCAGTTCGGAGGGGGTTCCCTACGAGCAGTACTTC. The sequence links TRBV5-1 to TRBJ2-7; the D gene may be TRBD1 or TRBD2, since each aligns over 6 bases. V is clipped by 5 bases and J by 2 bases, and the sequence between their germline boundaries is 14 bases long. The germline V gene sets CDR1 to SGHRS and CDR2 to YFSETQ. There are 14 amino acids in the CDR3, from cysteine to phenylalanine inclusive. Just CDR3 DNA is preserved here, 42 bases in frame from base 1. Full variable domain (CDR3 extended with the reference TRBV5-1 and TRBJ2-7 proteins): KAGVTQTPRYLIKTRGQQVTLSCSPISGHRSVSWYQQTPGQGLQFLFEYFSETQRNKGNFPGRFSGRQFSNSRSEMNVSTLELGDSALYLCASSSEGVPYEQYFGPGTRLTVT.